Shown below are 13 T cell receptor beta chains from a single sample sequenced in a study of human T cells and chemical hapten exposure. TCRdb itself ran the RACE reads through MiXCR, one entry per CDR3 protein. The sample lists 300,000 to 350,000 distinct CDR3 sequences, around 7% occurring once. Time point reported: patch test 1, 2 weeks after DPC sensitization. The sample's treatment: therapeutic diphenylcyclopropenone sensitization with weekly scalp DPC. The source material was whole blood, sampled in connection with sensitization to the hapten diphenylcyclopropenone (DPC). The receptors stem from a woman under 30 with alopecia areata. Some clones in this sample may be carry-over from other donors' samples.

The chain is built from TRBV20-1 and TRBJ2-3, with 9 bases identical to TRBD2. The V gene's germline CDR1 is DFQATT and CDR2 SNEGSKA (reference sequence). The CDR3 is 16 residues long. V dropped 3 bases and J dropped 1; count of bases not matched to a gene: 8. The CDR3 bases are TGCAGTGCTAGGCCGCAAATAGCGGGGGGCACAGATACGCAGTATTTT. Translated: CSARPQIAGGTDTQYF.

This clonotype was seen at least ten times. The chain is built from TRBV10-3 and TRBJ2-6, with a tentative D call TRBD2 (5 bases). Germline CDR1 reads ENHRY; CDR2 reads SYGVKD. Trimming removed 3 bases at V and 0 bases at J, with 9 bases between. The CDR3 is 16 residues long. The CDR3 coding sequence is TGTGCCATCAGTGAAGGACTTTTCTCTGGGGCCAACGTCCTGACTTTC. This codes for CAISEGLFSGANVLTF.

This rearrangement joins TRBV6-2 or TRBV6-3 to TRBJ2-3; no firm D call. The V gene lost 2 bases and the J gene lost 0 bases, with 9 bases spanning the gap. Germline values: CDR1 MNHEY, CDR2 SVGEGT. This CDR3 is 15 amino acids long. The DNA for the CDR3 is TGTGCCAGCAGTTACACCACCCGGAGCACAGATACGCAGTATTTT. Protein sequence: CASSYTTRSTDTQYF.

This clonotype was observed a few times. This sequence joins TRBV6-1 and TRBJ1-5; tentatively, D is TRBD1 (5 bases). The CDR3 covers 13 residues. V lost 8 bases and J lost 2, with 10 bases in between. Germline loops: CDR1 MNHNS, CDR2 SASEGT. CDR3: CASLRGGNQPQHF. As DNA, the CDR3 is TGTGCCAGCCTTCGGGGGGGCAATCAGCCCCAGCATTTT.

This clonotype has a count of ten or more. The chain carries TRBV5-8 and TRBJ2-3, with D tentatively TRBD2 (6 bases). The V gene's germline CDR1 is SGHTS and CDR2 YDEGEE. The CDR3 is 16 amino acids. V lost 4 bases, J lost 1 base, and 16 bases lay in between. In DNA form, the CDR3 reads TGTGCCAGCAGCCGCCGACGGGCTAGCGGCACAGATACGCAGTATTTT. Protein: CASSRRRASGTDTQYF.

Ten or more counts support this clonotype. The rearrangement uses TRBV4-3 and TRBJ2-7; TRBD1 agrees at 9 bases. This CDR3 region has 17 residues. Trimming at V came to 0 bases and at J to 6 bases, leaving 12 bases not matched to a gene. Germline V gives CDR1 LGHNA, CDR2 YSLEER. The CDR3 loop is CASSQDQGTGKRGEQYF. The CDR3 nucleotides read TGCGCCAGCAGCCAAGACCAAGGGACAGGGAAAAGGGGCGAGCAGTACTTC.

The rearrangement uses TRBV7-8 and TRBJ2-2, with 8 bases matching TRBD1. In germline, CDR1 is SGHVS, CDR2 FQNEAQ. The CDR3 is made up of 15 amino acids. The V gene end was trimmed by 5 bases and the J gene end by 4 bases; junction bases not matched to a gene: 6. The CDR3 sequence is CASSPDRVSTGELFF. CDR3 nucleotide sequence: TGTGCCAGCAGCCCGGACAGGGTATCCACCGGGGAGCTGTTTTTT.

The V call is TRBV18, the J call TRBJ1-5, with D uncertain. With 9 bases removed from V and 5 bases from J, the gap between germline ends came to 14 bases. Germline CDR1 KGHSH, CDR2 LQKENI. The CDR3 has 13 amino acids. The CDR3 loop is CASGERTDQPQHF. The CDR3, as DNA: TGTGCCAGTGGGGAACGGACGGATCAGCCCCAGCATTTT.

This clonotype has ten or more counts. The chain joins TRBV20-1 to TRBJ2-5, with TRBD2 matching over 9 bases. CDR1 is DFQATT and CDR2 is SNEGSKA in the germline V gene (reference sequence). The V gene end was trimmed by 6 bases and the J gene end by 7 bases; junction bases not matched to a gene: 21. This CDR3 is 17 amino acids long. In DNA form, the CDR3 reads TGCAGTGCGGATACTGGCGGGGGGGCGACCTTAAACCCGACCCAGTACTTC. Amino acid sequence: CSADTGGGATLNPTQYF.

A few counts support this clonotype. CDR3 sequence reads: CASSVGFGKPQHF. In DNA, the CDR3 is TGTGCCAGCAGCGTAGGATTTGGGAAACCCCAGCATTTT. The rearrangement links TRBV9 to TRBJ1-5; D uncertain. Germline CDR1 is SGDLS and CDR2 is YYNGEE. Between the trimmed V and J ends, which lost 0 bases and 10 bases, there was a span of 11 bases. This CDR3 contains 13 residues.

The rearrangement links TRBV5-6 to TRBJ1-1; D gene uncertain. V lost 1 base to trimming and J lost 10 bases, with 23 bases between them. Germline loops: CDR1 SGHDT, CDR2 YYEEEE. The CDR3 loop spans 16 amino acids. CDR3 DNA: TGTGCCAGCAGCTTGAGTATGGATGGCGCCACCAAAGCAGCTTTCTTT. It specifies CASSLSMDGATKAAFF.

The CDR3 loop is CASSHTAGLAGGSGKNIQYF. DNA of the CDR3: TGTGCCAGCAGTCACACGGCGGGACTAGCGGGGGGGAGTGGCAAAAACATTCAGTACTTC. The chain has TRBV6-1 and TRBJ2-4, with 16 bases fitting TRBD2. V lost 5 bases and J lost 3; bases outside the gene matches: 13. Germline CDR1 reads MNHNS; CDR2 reads SASEGT. The CDR3 contains 20 residues.

The chain is built from TRBV29-1 and TRBJ2-7; 9 nucleotides match TRBD1. Germline V CDR1 and CDR2: SQVTM, ANQGSEA. This CDR3 is built from 14 residues. J lost 0 bases, V lost 6 bases, and 6 bases had no gene match. The DNA of the CDR3 is TGCAGCGTCGGCCAGACAGGGGGCTCCTACGAGCAGTACTTC. Protein sequence: CSVGQTGGSYEQYF.